This record looks at one TCR beta chain sequence and its context. This specimen belongs to a study of blood T cells in healthy people across ages. V lost 4 bases to trimming and J lost 2 bases; unmatched junction nucleotides: 7. The CDR3 covers 16 residues. The germline CDR1 and CDR2 sequences are SGHTA and FQGTGA. A second PCR, run for roughly 7 to 12 cycles, used a sample-barcoded 5' primer plus a J-beta primer mix. TCRdb re-analysed the 5' RACE reads in MiXCR, keeping a single row per CDR3 protein. The repertoire consists of 1 million to 1.2 million distinct CDR3 sequences, with around two fifths occurring once and the leading ten covering around 13%.

This chain links TRBV7-3 with TRBJ2-3, with 9 bases identical to TRBD2. The clonotype originates from a man between 18 and 35 years old in good health. Sequenced material: blood. This CDR3 is CASSSSLAGNTDTQYF. In nucleotides, the CDR3 is TGTGCCAGCAGCTCCTCCCTAGCGGGGAACACAGATACGCAGTATTTT. The complete variable domain, with remaining parts taken from reference TRBV7-3 and TRBJ2-3, reads GAGVSQTPSNKVTEKGKYVELRCDPISGHTALYWYRQSLGQGPEFLIYFQGTGAADDSGLPNDRFFAVRPEGSVSTLKIQRTERGDSAVYLCASSSSLAGNTDTQYFGPGTRLTVL.